The clone carrying this T cell receptor (beta chain) appeared a few times. As yet, its antigen is unknown. The data derive from a study of OX40 agonist ivuxolimab in advanced cancers. The wider study: Ivuxolimab, an antibody acting as an agonist of OX40 (CD134), was used to treat patients. Subjects had a mean age of roughly 57 years, with a range of roughly 23 to 79; about 83% were male.

The germline V gene has CDR1 SGHKS and CDR2 YYEKEE (reference sequence). Trimming took 4 bases from V and 2 from J, leaving 8 bases between them. This CDR3 has 13 amino acids. Study-wide results and caveats: Low levels of normalized T-cell clonal expansion also appeared in some nonresponders. At 0.1 to 3.0 mg/kg and by week 6, clonal expansion occurred in CD4+ and CD8+ blood T cells.

Here immunoSEQ multiplex PCR was the method, and the copy in TCRdb shows in-frame clones only, minus some. There are more than 65,000 clones in the sample; around nine tenths occur only once, and approximately 0.67% lies in the top ten. The sample consisted of CD4+ or CD8+ T cells sorted from blood, taken in a trial of the OX40 agonist ivuxolimab. V and J are TRBV5-5 and TRBJ2-3; D not certain. This clonotype was sampled from an adult with an advanced solid tumor such as melanoma, head and neck, liver or kidney cancer. The CDR3 sequence: CASSTGPTDTQYF. Written as DNA, the CDR3 is TGTGCCAGCAGCACCGGGCCCACAGATACGCAGTATTTT.